The subject of this entry is one T cell receptor (beta chain). The clone's antigen remains unknown. Base qualities are not recorded, but no much larger clone differs from it by a single base. Collaborating institutions collected whole blood in K2EDTA tubes following their own protocols. For TCRbeta analysis, collaborators shipped samples in one of three forms: frozen whole blood, isolated PBMCs, or DNA extracted from either of those sample types. The sample comes from a study of blood T cell repertoires in COVID-19 (dated by TCRdb to 2020 to 2021). Regarding the research as a whole: Samples covering the acute and convalescent phases of COVID-19 were provided by collaborators in the United States, Italy and Spain. Nearly every sample came with metadata listing a de-identified subject ID, COVID-19 status, age in years and sex. Where available, HLA class I and class II types were obtained from metadata supplied by the sample provider rather than from assay-based typing. The prospective study material was composed of cDNA or gDNA derived from T cells, B-cell-depleted T cells, or PBMCs. The repertoires were released in a freely available public database intended as a resource for research on the immune response to SARS-CoV-2. The dataset comprised deeply sampled blood TCRbeta repertoires from subjects exposed to, actively infected with, or recovered from COVID-19. The samples were drawn from the first 160 participants of the ongoing ImmuneRACE study and from over 950 subjects provided by 6 global collaborators. What the research found in general, with its limitations: How much clinical and demographic metadata was included differed by source and by participant, and the metadata was provided uncurated.

The immunoSEQ Assay, a bias-controlled multiplex PCR, was used to amplify TCRbeta CDR3 regions from genomic DNA. The paper's processing steps were these. Nucleated cell counts per sample were estimated from amplification of reference gene primers within the assay. To quantify the absolute abundance of each unique TCRbeta CDR3 rearrangement, sequence reads were collapsed and filtered. Productive Simpson clonality was computed per sample as the square root of Simpson's diversity index over productive rearrangements. The table was pulled from immuneACCESS by TCRdb, which kept in-frame rearrangements only. Such tables lose some clones; where checked, under half of the loss comes from unresolved V genes, and the rest has no known cause. D and trimming come from the DNA, and the V and J calls and clone size come from that table. The sample table holds 230,000 or so clones, of which roughly 80% were seen once. Less than 20% of the sample belongs to the ten largest clones.

The clonotype originates from a man younger than 45 with active or convalescent COVID-19. The sample consisted of peripheral blood.

The nucleotides are TGTGCCATAGGGGGACAGGCGAATTCACCCCTCCACTTT. It specifies CAIGGQANSPLHF. The chain couples TRBV6-5 to TRBJ1-6; 8 central nucleotides agree with TRBD1. The CDR3 numbers 13 residues from cysteine through phenylalanine. Only the CDR3 region is kept as DNA, spanning 39 bases read in frame from base 1. V is pruned by 10 bases and J by 7 bases, leaving 6 bases of the junction without a gene match. Sequences MNHEY (CDR1) and SVGAGI (CDR2) are obtained from the germline V gene.